Here is one T cell receptor (beta chain) with its context. This specimen belongs to a study of cytomegalovirus exposure and HLA in healthy donors. Across the study: There were some 380 genotyped donors. Of these, 81% fell in the genetic ancestry cluster associated with self-reported Caucasian donors.

The germline V and J ends were trimmed by 5 bases and 0 bases, with 13 bases remaining between them. Germline V gene sequence: CDR1 SGHTA, CDR2 FQGTGA. The length of the CDR3 is 16 residues. The study ran its PCR with 60 Vbeta and 13 Jbeta primers. Assay used: immunoSEQ multiplex PCR; TCRdb lists only in-frame clones, some missing. The data hold some 66,000 clones, with about 77% observed a single time. The chain employs TRBV7-3 and TRBJ2-2, with D unresolved. Material: PBMCs. This sequence originates from a man aged 35 to 55 in good health and CMV-seronegative. The CDR3 is CASSARHGSNTGELFF. CDR3 DNA: TGTGCCAGCAGCGCCCGACACGGATCGAACACCGGGGAGCTGTTTTTT.